These T cell receptor beta chains were read from a single sample in a study of early T cells in non-severe SARS-CoV-2 infection. TCRdb recomputed calls from the 5' RACE reads with MiXCR, one row per CDR3 protein. The sample lists 70,000 to 80,000 distinct CDR3 sequences, 9.5% to 15% seen once, with less than 3.5% in the top ten. The sample here was whole blood, taken at baseline. The receptors stem from an adult who was a healthcare worker with PCR-confirmed SARS-CoV-2 infection or an uninfected control (not recorded which). Each CDR3 is given with its conserved first and last residue. Each record gives: D gene, V gene, J gene, CDR3 protein. D genes are given only for firm matches.

d_call: NA
v_call: TRBV24-1
j_call: TRBJ1-1
cdr3_aa: CATSDGSDLAFF

d_call: NA
v_call: TRBV7-9
j_call: TRBJ1-1
cdr3_aa: CASSPGPEAAFF

d_call: NA
v_call: TRBV7-9
j_call: TRBJ1-5
cdr3_aa: CASSLAGSGNQPQHF

d_call: NA
v_call: TRBV11-2
j_call: TRBJ2-2
cdr3_aa: CASSFTTNTGELFF

d_call: NA
v_call: TRBV20-1
j_call: TRBJ2-3
cdr3_aa: CSARSGGAVRTDTQYF

d_call: NA
v_call: TRBV10-2
j_call: TRBJ2-7
cdr3_aa: CASSELGYEQYF

d_call: NA
v_call: TRBV5-6
j_call: TRBJ2-6
cdr3_aa: CASRIQGSGANVLTF

d_call: TRBD1
v_call: TRBV28
j_call: TRBJ1-5
cdr3_aa: CASSLGQGAIQPQHF

d_call: NA
v_call: TRBV18
j_call: TRBJ1-5
cdr3_aa: CASSGTPSNQPQHF

d_call: NA
v_call: TRBV18
j_call: TRBJ2-3
cdr3_aa: CASSPDIVTSTDTQYF

d_call: NA
v_call: TRBV7-9
j_call: TRBJ1-3
cdr3_aa: CASSHNRRGFGNTIYF

d_call: NA
v_call: TRBV18
j_call: TRBJ1-1
cdr3_aa: CASSPQGGQENTEAFF

d_call: NA
v_call: TRBV7-2
j_call: TRBJ2-7
cdr3_aa: CASSLKPGVDQQYF

d_call: NA
v_call: TRBV15
j_call: TRBJ2-1
cdr3_aa: CATSSSTYNEQFF

d_call: NA
v_call: TRBV6-1
j_call: TRBJ2-2
cdr3_aa: CASSVRHTGELFF

d_call: TRBD2
v_call: TRBV25-1
j_call: TRBJ2-1
cdr3_aa: CASSPLVPGLAGYNEQFF

d_call: TRBD2
v_call: TRBV6-5
j_call: TRBJ2-2
cdr3_aa: CASSYLPAGAANTGELFF

d_call: NA
v_call: TRBV7-9
j_call: TRBJ2-2
cdr3_aa: CASSWAWRAGELFF

d_call: TRBD1
v_call: TRBV20-1
j_call: TRBJ1-1
cdr3_aa: CSASGRQGIFAFF

d_call: NA
v_call: TRBV11-2
j_call: TRBJ1-5
cdr3_aa: CASSSGLTLKPQHF

d_call: NA
v_call: TRBV6-5
j_call: TRBJ2-7
cdr3_aa: CASRELGGLPYEQYF

d_call: TRBD1
v_call: TRBV18
j_call: TRBJ1-1
cdr3_aa: CASSPSPGQGIDTEAFF

d_call: TRBD1
v_call: TRBV6-5
j_call: TRBJ2-7
cdr3_aa: CASYRDRGRDEQYF

d_call: NA
v_call: TRBV7-6
j_call: TRBJ1-3
cdr3_aa: CASSSSVDNGNTIYF

d_call: NA
v_call: TRBV29-1
j_call: TRBJ2-3
cdr3_aa: CSVTSTDTQYF

d_call: NA
v_call: TRBV28
j_call: TRBJ2-7
cdr3_aa: CASSLTSPRVHEQYF

d_call: NA
v_call: TRBV6-2/TRBV6-3
j_call: TRBJ2-3
cdr3_aa: CASSRTADTQYF

d_call: NA
v_call: TRBV7-9
j_call: TRBJ2-1
cdr3_aa: CASSFSSPHEQFF

d_call: TRBD2
v_call: TRBV5-1
j_call: TRBJ2-5
cdr3_aa: CASSQLAPIQETQYF

d_call: TRBD1
v_call: TRBV5-8
j_call: TRBJ1-1
cdr3_aa: CASSSRDRGLGDTEAFF

d_call: TRBD1
v_call: TRBV5-1
j_call: TRBJ2-7
cdr3_aa: CASSPGTGGPYEQYF

d_call: NA
v_call: TRBV13
j_call: TRBJ1-1
cdr3_aa: CASSATWNTEAFF

d_call: TRBD1
v_call: TRBV4-2
j_call: TRBJ2-3
cdr3_aa: CASSQRRNRGNTDTQYF

d_call: NA
v_call: TRBV7-9
j_call: TRBJ2-2
cdr3_aa: CASTVTLGELFF

d_call: NA
v_call: TRBV7-3
j_call: TRBJ2-6
cdr3_aa: CASSLGRGANVLTF

d_call: TRBD1
v_call: TRBV27
j_call: TRBJ1-1
cdr3_aa: CASTPTGQGPSNTEAFF

d_call: NA
v_call: TRBV11-2
j_call: TRBJ1-3
cdr3_aa: CASSPRLGSGNTIYF

d_call: NA
v_call: TRBV29-1
j_call: TRBJ2-5
cdr3_aa: CSVRQALLETQYF

d_call: TRBD1
v_call: TRBV7-2
j_call: TRBJ1-6
cdr3_aa: CASSSVKTGLASPLHF

d_call: NA
v_call: TRBV5-1
j_call: TRBJ2-6
cdr3_aa: CASSSGGASGANVLTF

d_call: NA
v_call: TRBV3-1
j_call: TRBJ2-7
cdr3_aa: CASSQGGRGPYEQYF

d_call: NA
v_call: TRBV11-2
j_call: TRBJ2-1
cdr3_aa: CASSTMGYNEQFF

d_call: TRBD1
v_call: TRBV19
j_call: TRBJ1-5
cdr3_aa: CASTLKSGQGGQPQHF

d_call: TRBD2
v_call: TRBV6-2/TRBV6-3
j_call: TRBJ2-7
cdr3_aa: CASRRSGGSYEQYF

d_call: TRBD1
v_call: TRBV18
j_call: TRBJ2-7
cdr3_aa: CASSPLPPRDRYSYEQYF

d_call: NA
v_call: TRBV27
j_call: TRBJ1-1
cdr3_aa: CASSSASRGGTEAFF

d_call: NA
v_call: TRBV20-1
j_call: TRBJ2-5
cdr3_aa: CSFEQATEETQYF

d_call: NA
v_call: TRBV4-1
j_call: TRBJ2-1
cdr3_aa: CASSQDVGSSYNEQFF

d_call: TRBD1
v_call: TRBV10-3
j_call: TRBJ2-3
cdr3_aa: CAISGQGAPDTQYF

d_call: NA
v_call: TRBV28
j_call: TRBJ1-1
cdr3_aa: CASSFRPSPGSTEAFF

d_call: NA
v_call: TRBV6-1
j_call: TRBJ2-6
cdr3_aa: CASSEGPGSNVLTF

d_call: TRBD2
v_call: TRBV7-2
j_call: TRBJ2-4
cdr3_aa: CASSLVGRDIQYF

d_call: TRBD2
v_call: TRBV20-1
j_call: TRBJ2-3
cdr3_aa: CSATLTSGGTDTQYF

d_call: TRBD1
v_call: TRBV28
j_call: TRBJ2-3
cdr3_aa: CASSQLTGTIDTQYF

d_call: NA
v_call: TRBV5-6
j_call: TRBJ1-1
cdr3_aa: CASSLGRERDTEAFF